A single sample gave rise to the 17 T cell receptor beta chains below, sequenced in a study of early T cells in non-severe SARS-CoV-2 infection. From the 5' RACE reads, TCRdb called clonotypes with MiXCR, one entry per CDR3 protein. The sample yields roughly 55,000 distinct CDR3 sequences, approximately 6.2% seen once. The sequencing input was whole blood. All receptors come from an adult who was a healthcare worker with PCR-confirmed SARS-CoV-2 infection or an uninfected control (not recorded which).

This clonotype was counted at least ten times. V is TRBV5-1 and J is TRBJ2-5; 12 nucleotides match TRBD2. CDR1 and CDR2 (germline): SGHRS, YFSETQ. This CDR3 region has 15 residues. With V trimmed by 1 base and J by 6 bases, 4 bases remained unmatched. The CDR3 region has the DNA TGCGCCAGCAGCTTGACTAGCGGGGGGAGGAAGACCCAGTACTTC. Protein product: CASSLTSGGRKTQYF.

This clonotype was seen repeatedly, ten times or more. This chain joins TRBV5-6 and TRBJ1-5; no reliable D call. CDR1 is SGHDT, CDR2 YYEEEE, per germline. The CDR3 has 15 amino acids. Trimming took off 2 bases at V and 1 base at J, with 10 bases between the two ends. In nucleotides, the CDR3 is TGTGCCAGCAGCTTAAAGGGCGGAAGCAATCAGCCCCAGCATTTT. Protein sequence: CASSLKGGSNQPQHF.

This clonotype has ten or more counts. The V call is TRBV21-1, the J call TRBJ2-7; TRBD1, as called in the table, went unchecked against the DNA. TRBV21-1 constitutes a pseudogene. The CDR3 runs to 13 residues. The DNA of the CDR3 is TGTGCCAGCACCCCCTCGTCCGAAGGGGAGCAGTACTTC. Its translation: CASTPSSEGEQYF.

This clonotype was picked up many times. The chain links TRBV25-1 to TRBJ2-1, with TRBD2 matching 8 bases. Trimming took 6 bases from V and 7 from J; bases not matched to a gene: 2. The CDR3 has 12 residues. Germline V lookup: CDR1 MGHDK, CDR2 SYGVNS. CDR3 protein: CASSREGNEQFF. The CDR3 bases are TGTGCCAGCAGCCGGGAGGGAAATGAGCAGTTCTTC.

Worth noting for this clonotype: The junction and the germline gene differ at one end; a read error may be behind it. This rearrangement joins TRBV7-6 to TRBJ2-7; the D is unclear. This CDR3 has 13 residues. Germline lookup yields CDR1 SGHVS and CDR2 FNYEAQ. The DNA of the CDR3 is TGTGTCAGCAGCTCGCGGACCTCCTACGAGCAGTACTTC. Its protein is CVSSSRTSYEQYF.

This clonotype has ten or more counts. This chain connects TRBV29-1 to TRBJ1-2; no clear D. The V and J ends lost 7 bases and 9 bases respectively, with 24 bases between them. The CDR3 covers 14 residues. Germline V gene lookup returns CDR1 SQVTM and CDR2 ANQGSEA. The CDR3 is CSGHAGETFGRYTF. The CDR3 DNA reads TGCAGCGGACATGCGGGCGAAACGTTTGGTCGCTACACCTTC.

In regard to this clonotype: A much larger clone differs by one base, so this may be a read error. The rearrangement links TRBV7-8 to TRBJ2-5, with D tentatively TRBD1 (5 bases). V lost 1 base and J 5 bases, leaving 14 bases between the germline ends. The CDR3 covers 15 residues. Per the germline V gene, CDR1 is SGHVS and CDR2 is FQNEAQ. The DNA of the CDR3 is TGTGCCAGCAGCTTAGGGACACAAAACGGGGAGACCCAGTACTTC. It is translated as CASSLGTQNGETQYF.

This clonotype was recorded at least ten times. The rearrangement joins TRBV6-6 to TRBJ1-6, with TRBD1 matching 8 bases. V was clipped by 7 bases and J by 6 bases; unmatched bases: 2. The germline V gene encodes CDR1 MNHNY and CDR2 SVGAGI (reference sequence). The CDR3 is 13 residues long. CDR3 loop: CASNTGGNSPLHF. The CDR3 bases are TGTGCCAGCAACACAGGGGGTAATTCACCCCTCCACTTT.

This clonotype was picked up many times. The genes are TRBV19 and TRBJ2-7; 7 positions agree with TRBD1. V dropped 5 bases and J dropped 2; count of bases not matched to a gene: 9. Germline CDR1 LNHDA, CDR2 SQIVND (reference sequence). The CDR3 extends over 15 amino acids. CDR3 protein: CASSPGTDLTYEQYF. The CDR3 DNA follows: TGTGCCAGTAGTCCCGGGACAGACCTAACCTACGAGCAGTACTTC.

A remark on this clonotype: One end of the junction does not line up with germline, which may come from a read error. The chain links TRBV4-3 to TRBJ2-1; possibly TRBD2 for D (6 bases). The germline V gene encodes CDR1 LGHNA and CDR2 YSLEER. The CDR3 has 15 residues. CDR3 residues: CVSRRIGGRYNEQFF. CDR3 DNA sequence: TGCGTCAGCAGAAGAATCGGGGGTCGATACAATGAGCAGTTCTTC.

This clonotype was recorded at least ten times. The rearrangement uses TRBV19 and TRBJ1-5, with D possibly TRBD1 on 5 matching bases. From germline, CDR1 is LNHDA and CDR2 SQIVND (reference sequence). V gave up 6 bases and J gave up 5 bases, with 17 bases separating them. The CDR3 loop spans 15 amino acids. Written as DNA, the CDR3 is TGTGCCAGTAGCCCATCAGGGAGGAGGGATCAGCCCCAGCATTTT. As protein: CASSPSGRRDQPQHF.

This clonotype came up many times. V and J are TRBV6-2 or TRBV6-3 and TRBJ2-7; a weak D match, TRBD1 (5 bases). The CDR3 is 12 amino acids. The V and J ends lost 8 bases and 6 bases respectively, with 14 bases between them. The germline CDR1 and CDR2 sequences are MNHEY and SVGEGT. The chain's CDR3 is CASEGVGREQYF. As DNA, the CDR3 is TGTGCCAGCGAAGGCGTGGGGCGCGAGCAGTACTTC.

This clonotype was seen a few times. The chain has TRBV7-6 and TRBJ1-1; possible D gene TRBD1, 5 bases. Germline assignment: CDR1 SGHVS and CDR2 FNYEAQ. V dropped 0 bases and J dropped 10 bases, with 18 bases sitting between them. This CDR3 contains 15 residues. CDR3 region: CASSLASGVGEGAFF. As DNA, the CDR3 is TGTGCCAGCAGCTTAGCGTCGGGGGTAGGAGAGGGAGCTTTCTTT.

There are many counts of this clonotype. J is TRBJ1-5 and V is TRBV2, with 9 bases identical to TRBD1. The V gene's germline CDR1 is SNHLY and CDR2 FYNNEI. V shed 7 bases, J shed 2 bases, and the junction held 6 bases outside the gene matches. The CDR3 spans 15 residues. CDR3 protein: CASTRTGAGNQPQHF. CDR3 in DNA: TGTGCCAGCACACGGACAGGGGCAGGCAATCAGCCCCAGCATTTT.

This clonotype showed up just a few times. CDR3 in DNA: TGTGCCACCGTACCCGACAGCAATCAGCCCCAGCATTTT. It translates to CATVPDSNQPQHF. The chain combines TRBV6-6 with TRBJ1-5, with D hard to call. Germline values: CDR1 MNHNY, CDR2 SVGAGI (reference sequence). Trimming stripped 10 bases from V and 1 base from J, with 11 bases between. The CDR3 loop spans 13 amino acids.

The sample holds a few counts of this clonotype. The chain uses TRBV30 and TRBJ2-4; the D gene could be TRBD1 or TRBD2 (6 bases each). The CDR3 consists of 15 residues. With 8 bases removed from V and 0 bases from J, the gap between germline ends came to 17 bases. In germline, CDR1 is GTSNPN, CDR2 SVGIG (reference sequence). Here the CDR3 DNA reads TGTGCCGCGAGGTGGGGGGCTTTAGCCAAAAACATTCAGTACTTC. It encodes CAARWGALAKNIQYF. The whole variable domain, remainder taken from reference TRBV30 and TRBJ2-4, is SQTIHQWPATLVQPVGSPLSLECTVEGTSNPNLYWYRQAAGRGLQLLFYSVGIGQISSEVPQNLSASRPQDRQFILSSKKLLLSDSGFYLCAARWGALAKNIQYFGAGTRLSVL.

This clonotype was picked up one time. The chain couples TRBV27 to TRBJ1-1; D unclear. Germline V CDR1 and CDR2: MNHEY, SMNVEV (reference sequence). The CDR3 contains 13 residues. V was pared by 8 bases and J by 5 bases, with 15 bases between. CDR3 sequence: CASALLGKTEAFF. The CDR3 DNA reads as TGTGCCAGCGCCTTGCTCGGGAAGACTGAAGCTTTCTTT.